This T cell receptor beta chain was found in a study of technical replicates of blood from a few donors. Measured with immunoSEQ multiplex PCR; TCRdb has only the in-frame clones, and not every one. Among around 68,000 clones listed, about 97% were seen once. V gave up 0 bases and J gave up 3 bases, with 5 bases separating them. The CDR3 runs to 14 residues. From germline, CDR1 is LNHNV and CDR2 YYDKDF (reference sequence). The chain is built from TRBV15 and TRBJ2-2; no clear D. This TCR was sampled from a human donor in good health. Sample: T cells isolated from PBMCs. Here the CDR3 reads CATSRDRYTGELFF. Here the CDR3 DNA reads TGTGCCACCAGCAGAGATCGGTACACCGGGGAGCTGTTTTTT.